The rows below give T cell receptor beta chains drawn from one sample of a study of T cell responses to AZD1222 COVID-19 vaccine. Assay: immunoSEQ multiplex PCR; the TCRdb copy retains only in-frame clones and omits some. The data contain over 100,000 clones, around 90% of them singletons. The material was peripheral blood, obtained on day 0 of AZD1222 vaccination. The origin of the receptors is an adult in good health. The conserved cysteine and the conserved F or W are not part of the CDR3 here.

v_call,j_call,cdr3_aa
TRBV3-1/TRBV3-2,TRBJ1-2,ASSQQGAYGYT
TRBV6-5,TRBJ1-3,ASAERGRGNTIY
TRBV2,TRBJ2-7,ASSEYRGGYEQY
TRBV4-1,TRBJ2-5,ASSQEVRDSTY
TRBV3-1/TRBV3-2,TRBJ1-4,ASSQGQGGLF
TRBV7-6,TRBJ2-7,ASSRDRGREQY
TRBV7-9,TRBJ1-1,ASSLGANTEAF
TRBV12-3/TRBV12-4,TRBJ2-1,ASSLEIAGGRF
TRBV29-1,TRBJ2-2,SVLTGKNTGELF
TRBV2,TRBJ2-7,ASSVHHEQY
TRBV27,TRBJ1-1,ASSLLNRNTEAF
TRBV4-1,TRBJ1-5,ASSQEYQTGISNQPQH
TRBV11-2,TRBJ2-5,ASSSLTGREETQY
TRBV9,TRBJ2-1,ASSGGTSYNEQF
TRBV5-6,TRBJ1-4,ASSSPGTANEKLF
TRBV7-9,TRBJ1-1,ASSFGSATEAF
TRBV12-3/TRBV12-4,TRBJ1-1,ASRQDRGRAF
TRBV10-3,TRBJ1-5,AISELGRENQPQH
TRBV7-7,TRBJ1-6,ASSLDIYSPLH
TRBV27,TRBJ1-2,ASSLVAGHYGYT
TRBV10-3,TRBJ1-1,AISEGSRTEAF